The present TCR beta chain was sequenced within a study of cytomegalovirus exposure and HLA in healthy donors. Study-wide points: Most of the TCR beta V segments (in an earlier analysis) were productive either about 87% or about 30% of the time. A few CMV-associated chains were confirmed in vitro to be specific for CMV antigens. Sequencing likely generated an artifact that appeared as a cluster of highly shared sequence variants.

The ends were cut back, 2 bases at V and 3 bases at J, with 6 bases in the middle. The CDR3 consists of 12 residues. CDR1 is SGHRS and CDR2 is YFSETQ in the germline V gene. A multiplex PCR was run with 60 Vbeta primers and 13 Jbeta primers. Libraries were prepared by immunoSEQ multiplex PCR; TCRdb keeps only in-frame clonotypes and omits some of them. The sample lists roughly 190,000 clones, 73% seen once, with around 1.9% in the top ten. This clone was seen a few times. Its antigen is currently unknown. Sequenced material: PBMCs. The sequence derives from a woman aged 30 to 39 in good health and CMV-seronegative. The chain couples TRBV5-1 to TRBJ2-7; a weak D match, TRBD1 (5 bases). CDR3 nucleotide sequence: TGCGCCAGCAGCTTCGACAGCTACGAGCAGTACTTC. It codes for CASSFDSYEQYF.